This TCR beta chain derives from a study of beta chain features in type 1 diabetes. Study-wide results and limits: In all four CD4+ subsets, TCRB CDR3 length was significantly, moderately reduced in type 1 diabetes.

Per the germline V gene, CDR1 is SGDLS and CDR2 is YYNGEE. The V gene lost 0 bases and the J gene lost 7 bases, with 11 bases spanning the gap. This CDR3 is 14 amino acids long. The isolated RNA, all of it, was reverse transcribed, so expressed TCRB transcripts were what got sequenced. Repertoires were generated with immunoSEQ multiplex PCR, while TCRdb's copy carries only in-frame clones and drops some. The sample yields fewer than 400,000 clones, around 9.3% seen once. This clone was counted between two and nine times. Antigen unknown. Sequenced sample: central memory CD4+ T cells from blood. The chain combines TRBV9 with TRBJ2-4; the D gene is possibly TRBD1 (5 bases). The clonotype comes from a man between 25 and 39 years old with type 1 diabetes. The CDR3 sequence: CASSVEGADNIQYF. Here the CDR3 DNA reads TGTGCCAGCAGCGTAGAAGGGGCCGATAACATTCAGTACTTC.